Listed below are T cell receptor beta chains from one sample, sequenced in a study of T-cell memory formation after mild COVID-19. TCRdb fed the 5' RACE reads into MiXCR, producing one record per CDR3 protein. This sample has fewer than 350,000 distinct CDR3 sequences, with roughly 17% found just once. Sequenced: PBMCs or a T cell subset sorted from them (not recorded which). Source of these receptors: a man aged 18 to 29 who had mild COVID-19 (a few samples of this study predate the infection). Cell type and time point are not known. The CDR3 runs from the conserved cysteine through the conserved F or W. The D gene is left open where the match is weak. Clone size appears in some rows only: once, few, many, or a class for an expanded clone.

abundance	j_gene	d_gene	v_gene	CDR3nt	CDR3aa
NA	TRBJ1-1	NA	TRBV5-5	TGTGCCAGCAGCTTGGAGCGGGGGCTTGAAGCTTTCTTT	CASSLERGLEAFF
many	TRBJ1-6	NA	TRBV20-1	TGCAGTGTTCACGGGGGAAGCTCCCTCCACTTT	CSVHGGSSLHF
few	TRBJ1-1	TRBD1	TRBV7-2	TGTGCCAGCAGCTTAGCGGACAGGGGGCGGGGAGCTTTCTTT	CASSLADRGRGAFF
many	TRBJ2-2	NA	TRBV5-1	TGTGCCAGCAGCTTACAGGGAAACACCGGGGAGCTGTTTTTT	CASSLQGNTGELFF
NA	TRBJ1-2	NA	TRBV6-2/TRBV6-3	TGTGCCAGCGAATATCGAGGGAACTATGGCTACACCTTC	CASEYRGNYGYTF
NA	TRBJ1-6	NA	TRBV27	TGTGCCAGCAGTTTAATTGAGGGCTACTATAATTCACCCCTCCACTTT	CASSLIEGYYNSPLHF
few	TRBJ1-1	NA	TRBV5-6	TGTGCCAGCAGCTTGGGTCCAGCCATACGGAGTGGTGAAGCTTTCTTT	CASSLGPAIRSGEAFF
NA	TRBJ2-1	NA	TRBV6-5	TGTGCCAGCAGCGACAGTAGCGAAGAGCAGTTCTTC	CASSDSSEEQFF
few	TRBJ1-5	NA	TRBV7-8	TGTGCCAGCAGCTCCCGGGGCCGCAATCAGCCCCAGCATTTT	CASSSRGRNQPQHF
NA	TRBJ2-2	NA	TRBV5-4	TGTGCCAGCAGCGTTGGGACGGCGGGTGACGGGGAGCTGTTTTTT	CASSVGTAGDGELFF
few	TRBJ2-1	NA	TRBV6-2/TRBV6-3	TGTGCCAGCAAAACCGTCTACTATGAGCAGTTCTTC	CASKTVYYEQFF
NA	TRBJ2-5	NA	TRBV12-3/TRBV12-4	TGTGCCAGCCGAGAGGGTATGGGAGAGACCCAGTACTTC	CASREGMGETQYF
many	TRBJ2-5	TRBD2	TRBV25-1	TGTGCCAGCAGTGACTCCAGCGGGGGGGAAGAGACCCAGTACTTC	CASSDSSGGEETQYF
NA	TRBJ2-1	TRBD2	TRBV14	TGTGCCAGCAGCCCGAGGACTAGCGGGGTTTCCTACAATGAGCAGTTCTTC	CASSPRTSGVSYNEQFF
NA	TRBJ2-3	NA	TRBV7-9	TGTGCCAGCAGCCAACTAGCTACAGATACGCAGTATTTT	CASSQLATDTQYF
few	TRBJ2-5	TRBD1	TRBV11-2	TGTGCCAGCAGAAGGACAGGGGGTTCTCAGGAGACCCAGTACTTC	CASRRTGGSQETQYF
many	TRBJ1-1	NA	TRBV29-1	TGCAGCGTTGAAGGGAACACTGAAGCTTTCTTT	CSVEGNTEAFF
few	TRBJ2-1	NA	TRBV29-1	TGCAGCGCCGAACCAGGGAGGAATGAGCAGTTCTTC	CSAEPGRNEQFF
few	TRBJ2-3	NA	TRBV4-1	TGCGCCAGCAGCCAAGGTTGGGATACAGGGACAGATACGCAGTATTTT	CASSQGWDTGTDTQYF
NA	TRBJ2-3	NA	TRBV12-3/TRBV12-4	TGTGCCAGCAGCACCCCCGGGACCTACAGCACAGATACGCAGTATTTT	CASSTPGTYSTDTQYF
NA	TRBJ1-2	NA	TRBV4-1	TGCGCCAGCAGCCGTCCCGACAGGACTAACTATGGCTACACCTTC	CASSRPDRTNYGYTF
NA	TRBJ1-5	NA	TRBV20-1	TGCAGTGCTAGAGAGGCAGATAGCAATCAGCCCCAGCATTTT	CSAREADSNQPQHF
NA	TRBJ2-1	TRBD1	TRBV2	TGTGCCAGCAGCGAGACAGGGGCCTACAATGAGCAGTTCTTC	CASSETGAYNEQFF
NA	TRBJ1-1	NA	TRBV5-1	TGCGCCAGCAGTTTTTCAGACAGCCCCGCTTTCTTT	CASSFSDSPAFF
NA	TRBJ1-1	NA	TRBV28	TGTGCCAGCAGTTCCTACCCAGGGTTAGACACTGAAGCTTTCTTT	CASSSYPGLDTEAFF
few	TRBJ2-7	NA	TRBV29-1	TGCAGCGTTGCTCCTGACAGGAAGGGCGAGCAGTACTTC	CSVAPDRKGEQYF
NA	TRBJ1-5	NA	TRBV4-3	TGCGCCAGCAGCCATTTCCTCGGATACAATCAGCCCCAGCATTTT	CASSHFLGYNQPQHF
NA	TRBJ1-5	NA	TRBV7-9	TGTGCCAGCAGCTTAGCTCGGGGGGACGGCAATCAGCCCCAGCATTTT	CASSLARGDGNQPQHF
NA	TRBJ1-6	NA	TRBV6-6	TGTGCCAGCAGTGCGGGGGGCCCCTATAATTCACCCCTCCACTTT	CASSAGGPYNSPLHF
NA	TRBJ1-1	NA	TRBV29-1	TGCAGTTCAGTGAGGGTCGGCACTGAAGCTTTCTTT	CSSVRVGTEAFF
few	TRBJ1-1	NA	TRBV5-1	TGCGCCAGCAGCTTGGCCAGGCAGGGGAGCACTGAAGCTTTCTTT	CASSLARQGSTEAFF
few	TRBJ1-2	NA	TRBV29-1	TGCAGCGTTGATACCGGCATTAATGGCTACACCTTC	CSVDTGINGYTF
few	TRBJ1-1	NA	TRBV5-1	TGCGCCAGCAGCTTGGGGGCACTGGGGACGAACACTGAAGCTTTCTTT	CASSLGALGTNTEAFF
few	TRBJ2-1	NA	TRBV9	TGTGCCAGCAGCCGCTCCAGGGTCTACAATGAGCAGTTCTTC	CASSRSRVYNEQFF
NA	TRBJ2-3	NA	TRBV6-2/TRBV6-3	TGTGCCAGCAGTCAGAGAACAGGGAGAACAGATACGCAGTATTTT	CASSQRTGRTDTQYF
few	TRBJ2-2	TRBD1	TRBV28	TGTGCCAGCAGTTTATGGGACAGGGGGCGGAACGGGGAGCTGTTTTTT	CASSLWDRGRNGELFF
few	TRBJ1-1	TRBD1	TRBV7-9	TGTGCCAGCAAGCCTAGACAGGGCACTGAAGCTTTCTTT	CASKPRQGTEAFF
few	TRBJ1-2	NA	TRBV19	TGTGCCAGTACCGGGGTACGCTATGGCTACACCTTC	CASTGVRYGYTF
few	TRBJ2-5	TRBD2	TRBV20-1	TGCAGTGCTAGGGATACCGGACTAGCGGGGGGAATTGGCCAAGAGACCCAGTACTTC	CSARDTGLAGGIGQETQYF
NA	TRBJ2-7	NA	TRBV18	TGTGCCAGCTCACTCGGGGGCGACGGGGAGCAGTACTTC	CASSLGGDGEQYF
many	TRBJ2-1	NA	TRBV3-1	TGTGCCAGCAGCCTCAGGGGGGGCCCTACCTACAATGAGCAGTTCTTC	CASSLRGGPTYNEQFF
few	TRBJ2-1	TRBD1	TRBV9	TGTGCCAGCAGCGCCGGGACAGGGTTAAGGTTTGAGCAGTTCTTC	CASSAGTGLRFEQFF
NA	TRBJ1-5	NA	TRBV5-6	TGTGCCAGCAGCTTCGAGGGGGGAAGTCAGCCCCAGCATTTT	CASSFEGGSQPQHF
NA	TRBJ1-1	NA	TRBV5-5	TGTGCCAGCAGCTTGCAACGGACCGGGACTGAAGCTTTCTTT	CASSLQRTGTEAFF
NA	TRBJ1-1	NA	TRBV5-1	TGCGCCAGCAGCTCTGCAGGGAGGGGTACTGAAGCTTTCTTT	CASSSAGRGTEAFF
many	TRBJ2-5	NA	TRBV10-3	TGTGCCATCAGTGAGTCGGGGCACCACTTAGAGACCCAGTACTTC	CAISESGHHLETQYF
NA	TRBJ2-3	NA	TRBV5-1	TGCGCCAGCGCCCTGAGGAGCTACACAGATACGCAGTATTTT	CASALRSYTDTQYF
few	TRBJ1-1	NA	TRBV6-5	TGTGCCAGCAGCCACAGGGTGGACACTGAAGCTTTCTTT	CASSHRVDTEAFF
NA	TRBJ1-3	TRBD1	TRBV6-5	TGTGCCAGCAGTTCCCCGACAGGGGGAAACACCATATATTTT	CASSSPTGGNTIYF
few	TRBJ2-7	NA	TRBV6-2/TRBV6-3	TGTGCCAGCAGCCTCCGGGGCCAACTGCAGTACTTC	CASSLRGQLQYF
NA	TRBJ2-1	TRBD2	TRBV9	TGTGCCAGCAGCGCGACTAGCAACTTC	CASSATSNF
NA	TRBJ2-3	NA	TRBV7-9	TGTGCCAGCCCAACCTTGGGAGAAACTTACACAGATACGCAGTATTTT	CASPTLGETYTDTQYF